This T cell receptor (beta chain) derives from a study of CXCR3-negative and CXCR3-positive naive CD8 T cells (dated by TCRdb to the late 2010s). For the study in its entirety: In total, 130 million to 150 million TRB reads were obtained, which works out to roughly 1.5 +/- 0.3 million reads per library. Diversity and physicochemical repertoire analyses were performed on approximately 10 donors pooled from two independent experiments. TRBV-TRBJ cluster analysis included naive subsets from a handful of donors and memory cells from 3 donors. Findings and caveats that apply to the study as a whole: Within the same donor, TRBV-TRBJ usage looked similar between naive CXCR3-negative and CXCR3-positive cells, but memory cells had distinct patterns. Repertoire diversity was comparably high in both naive subsets but much lower in memory CD8+ T cells. TRB CDR3s from CXCR3-positive naive cells showed higher hydrophobicity (lower Kidera factor 4), lower energy, and higher strength and volume indices than CXCR3-negative naive cells. Freshly isolated PBMCs were used for most assays because CXCR3 expression partially decreased after cryopreservation. Surface CD5, linked to self-reactivity in mice, was comparable between naive subsets; TCR interaction strength was therefore also inferred from TRB CDR3 physicochemical properties.

For every CD8+ T cell subset, fewer than 350,000 cells were flow-sorted straight into RLT lysis buffer, and each subset was sorted in triplicate. To keep memory contaminants out, a stringent definition of naive CD8+ T cells was applied: CD45RO-CCR7+CD27+CD95-. Peripheral blood mononuclear cells were isolated from buffy coats using standard density gradient centrifugation. Naive CXCR3-negative and CXCR3-positive CD8+ T cells were flow-sorted using a FACSAria III. Total RNA was extracted from sorted cells with an RNeasy Mini Kit. Taken from the germline V gene, the CDR1 and CDR2 loops are SGHRS and YFSETQ. Including the terminal cysteine and phenylalanine, the CDR3 comprises 15 residues. There is no recorded DNA. The reads were generated on a NextSeq 550. The Human TCR Profiling Kit (MiLaboratory) was used to prepare UMI-labeled 5' RACE TRB cDNA libraries. The full amount of extracted RNA was used for cDNA synthesis, and the full amount of resulting cDNA was used for PCR amplification. The libraries were made side by side, with each library going through the same number of PCR cycles. Per the source publication's procedure: With a requirement of at least two reads per UMI, MIGEC and MiXCR extracted about 52,000 +/- 9,100 unique UMI-labeled TRB cDNA molecules per library. On average, each library contained approximately 40,000 +/- 10,000 functional in-frame TRB CDR3 nucleotide clonotypes without stop codons. After each sample was downsampled to 5000 UMI-labeled TRB molecules, VDJtools was used to calculate diversity metrics such as normalized Shannon-Wiener and Chao1. Clonotype-size-weighted physicochemical properties of the central five CDR3 residues (interaction energy, strength, volume and Kidera factor 4) were computed in VDJtools. TCRdb reprocessed the reads and lists each CDR3 protein sequence as a single entry, with no DNA. TCRdb assigned the V and J calls; the authors' analysis was not used. This sample's clone table shows 7,500 to 9,500 distinct CDR3 sequences. The top ten clonotypes cover approximately 2% of the sample.

As regards this clonotype: Its antigen is currently not known.

Sequenced input: naive CXCR3- CD8+ T cells from blood. The cell subset or site label here, explained by the study, means: CD45RO-CCR7+CD27+CD95- naive CD8+ T cells lacking CXCR3 (TNR3-). The sequence joins TRBV5-1 to TRBJ1-5; TCRdb proposes TRBD1, but this gene call is untestable without DNA. This sequence originates from a human donor in good health. Some clones in this sample may be carry-over from other donors' samples. The CDR3 sequence is CASSLGQGADQPQHF.